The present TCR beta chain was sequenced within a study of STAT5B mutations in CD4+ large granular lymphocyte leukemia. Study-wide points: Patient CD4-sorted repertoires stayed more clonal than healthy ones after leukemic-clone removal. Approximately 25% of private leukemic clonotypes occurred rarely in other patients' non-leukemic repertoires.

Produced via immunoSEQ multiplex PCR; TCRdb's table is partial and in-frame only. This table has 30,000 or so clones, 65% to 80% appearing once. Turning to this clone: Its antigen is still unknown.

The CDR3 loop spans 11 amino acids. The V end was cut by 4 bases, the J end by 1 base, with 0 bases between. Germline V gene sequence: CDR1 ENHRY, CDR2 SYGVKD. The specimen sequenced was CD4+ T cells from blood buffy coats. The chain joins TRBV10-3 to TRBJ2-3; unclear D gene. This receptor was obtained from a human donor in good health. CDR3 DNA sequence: TGTGCCATCAGTGGCACAGATACGCAGTATTTT. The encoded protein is CAISGTDTQYF.